Given below is one T cell receptor beta chain in context. What it recognizes is unknown. These data originate in a study of T cell responses to AZD1222 COVID-19 vaccine. General study points: White British donors predominated, females outnumbered males, and clonal diversity was possibly underestimated. Vaccine-associated CD4 TCRs ranged over spike, dominating at 160-218 and 743-854.

The CDR3 has 13 residues. Germline loops: CDR1 SGHDT, CDR2 YYEEEE. V dropped 2 bases and J dropped 8; count of bases not matched to a gene: 3. Data came from immunoSEQ multiplex PCR; TCRdb stores just in-frame clones and leaves some out. The table records over 110,000 clones, roughly nine tenths of them present only once. Pooled samples include second doses given at about 4 or 12 weeks. This chain links TRBV5-6 with TRBJ2-1; 8 bases match TRBD1. The source was peripheral blood, collected 28 days after the second AZD1222 dose. The receptor comes from an adult who received the AZD1222 COVID-19 vaccine. CDR3 nucleotides: TGTGCCAGCAGCTTCGACAGGGGCCATGAGCAGTTCTTC. As protein: CASSFDRGHEQFF.